A single sample is the source of the 22 T cell receptor beta chains below, sequenced in a study of T cells expressing NK-cell markers. Following a re-call of the 5' RACE reads, TCRdb has one entry per CDR3 protein and lacks DNA. The sample is made up of over 200,000 distinct CDR3 sequences, and the top ten hold 0.39% of it. Sequenced sample: blood T cells: a sorted CD56 or NKG2C T cell subset, CD4+ or CD8+ T cells, or bulk PBMC T cells (not recorded which). The source of these receptors is a man aged 18 to 35 in good health.

The genes are TRBV12-3 or TRBV12-4 and TRBJ2-7; TCRdb outputs TRBD1, but without DNA this stays unchecked. The CDR3 runs 12 residues. CDR3 residues: CASSQPGGEQYF.

The chain employs TRBV20-1 and TRBJ2-1; the D call from TCRdb, TRBD1, cannot be confirmed without DNA. CDR3 length: 12 residues. Germline CDR1 and CDR2: DFQATT and SNEGSKA (reference sequence). CDR3 sequence reads: CSARQGYNEQFF.

CDR3 sequence reads: CASSSQRDLPYEQYF. The chain uses TRBV6-2 or TRBV6-3 and TRBJ2-7; TCRdb picks TRBD2, but there is no DNA to check that call. The CDR3 sequence is 15 residues long. Germline loops: CDR1 MNHEY, CDR2 SVGEGT.

The chain couples TRBV6-1 to TRBJ2-5; TCRdb's assignment of TRBD2 cannot be checked, as there is no DNA. This CDR3 is built from 16 residues. In germline, CDR1 is MNHNS, CDR2 SASEGT. CDR3 loop: CASSAGLAGPQGTQYF.

The rearrangement links TRBV7-2 to TRBJ2-3; TCRdb calls TRBD1, which cannot be checked without DNA. This CDR3 spans 15 amino acids. Germline V gene lookup returns CDR1 SGHTA and CDR2 FQGNSA. The chain's CDR3 is CASSKQGASTDTQYF.

The rearrangement links TRBV5-1 to TRBJ2-3; TCRdb's assignment of TRBD2 cannot be checked, as there is no DNA. Germline CDR1 SGHRS, CDR2 YFSETQ. This CDR3 has 18 amino acids. The chain's CDR3 is CASSLGRNPGTSGNTQYF.

J is TRBJ2-2 and V is TRBV6-4; TCRdb lists TRBD1, though no DNA is available to test this call. Germline V gives CDR1 MRHNA, CDR2 SNTAGT. There are 18 residues in the CDR3. CDR3 amino acids: CASSRGPLAPTNTGELFF.

The CDR3 loop is CASGPGDPSYEQYF. The chain combines TRBV5-1 with TRBJ2-7; TCRdb proposes TRBD1, but this gene call is untestable without DNA. CDR3 length equals 14 residues. CDR1 is SGHRS, CDR2 YFSETQ, per germline. Filled out from reference TRBV5-1 and TRBJ2-7, the complete variable domain reads KAGVTQTPRYLIKTRGQQVTLSCSPISGHRSVSWYQQTPGQGLQFLFEYFSETQRNKGNFPGRFSGRQFSNSRSEMNVSTLELGDSALYLCASGPGDPSYEQYFGPGTRLTVT.

This sequence joins TRBV19 and TRBJ2-3. The CDR3 extends over 15 amino acids. Per germline, CDR1 LNHDA and CDR2 SQIVND (reference sequence). The CDR3 is CASSIGQTSTDTQYF. The whole variable domain, filled in from reference TRBV19 and TRBJ2-3, reads DGGITQSPKYLFRKEGQNVTLSCEQNLNHDAMYWYRQDPGQGLRLIYYSQIVNDFQKGDIAEGYSVSREKKESFPLTVTSAQKNPTAFYLCASSIGQTSTDTQYFGPGTRLTVL.

The V call is TRBV12-2, the J call TRBJ2-5. TRBV12-2 is a pseudogene. The CDR3 has 15 residues. The CDR3 protein is CASRLATTASETQYF.

The V gene is TRBV7-8, the J gene TRBJ2-3; the TCRdb call, TRBD2, lacks DNA for checking. The length of the CDR3 is 17 residues. Germline V gene lookup returns CDR1 SGHVS and CDR2 FQNEAQ. CDR3 sequence reads: CASSLALLAGGKDTQYF.

This chain joins TRBV7-8 and TRBJ2-6; no DNA is available, so the TRBD1 call from TCRdb remains unchecked. Germline assignment: CDR1 SGHVS and CDR2 FQNEAQ. The CDR3 is made up of 17 amino acids. CDR3 loop: CASSGLRVVGGANVLTF.

V and J are TRBV11-2 and TRBJ2-3; the TCRdb D gene call, TRBD2, has no DNA to confirm it. CDR3 length: 13 residues. The germline V gene has CDR1 SGHAT and CDR2 FQNNGV. CDR3 sequence reads: CASSSRGGNTQYF.

The CDR3: CASSYRTGRGDTQYF. The chain joins TRBV6-2 or TRBV6-3 to TRBJ2-3; TCRdb designates TRBD1, a call that cannot be tested without DNA. The CDR3 spans 15 residues. From germline, CDR1 is MNHEY and CDR2 SVGEGT.

The chain has TRBV20-1 and TRBJ1-2. This CDR3 has 15 residues. Germline V gene data show CDR1 as DFQATT and CDR2 as SNEGSKA (reference sequence). CDR3 sequence: CSAREKGLRDYGYTF.

The CDR3 region is CSATQAGTSGSTGQYF. The gene calls are TRBV20-1 and TRBJ2-7; TCRdb reports TRBD2, a call that lacks DNA to check it against. The germline gives CDR1 DFQATT, CDR2 SNEGSKA (reference sequence). The CDR3 spans 16 residues.

This chain connects TRBV7-2 to TRBJ1-1; the TCRdb D gene call, TRBD1, has no DNA to confirm it. CDR1 SGHTA and CDR2 FQGNSA come from the germline V gene. The CDR3 consists of 17 residues. The CDR3 sequence: CASSGPGQLQMNTEAFF.

The chain carries TRBV3-1 and TRBJ2-1; the TCRdb call, TRBD2, lacks DNA for checking. The CDR3 runs 19 residues. Germline CDR1 is LGHDT and CDR2 is YNNKEL (reference sequence). CDR3 amino acids: CASSQVAGGPLRSYNEQFF.

The CDR3 here is CASSLRDAGEQFF. The chain combines TRBV11-3 with TRBJ2-1; TCRdb names TRBD1, which stays unverified in the absence of DNA. The CDR3 runs 13 residues. CDR1 and CDR2 (germline): SGHNT, YENEEA.

This chain links TRBV5-1 with TRBJ2-2; checking the TCRdb D call of TRBD2 is not possible without DNA. This CDR3 comprises 16 residues. CDR1 and CDR2 (germline): SGHRS, YFSETQ. The CDR3 here is CASSLGGTSATGELFF.

The V and J genes are TRBV4-1 and TRBJ2-5; TCRdb gives TRBD2 as the D gene, but with no DNA this cannot be confirmed. In germline, CDR1 is MGHRA, CDR2 YSYEKL. This CDR3 has 16 residues. CDR3 sequence reads: CASSREFPGLQETQYF.

The chain employs TRBV6-5 and TRBJ1-2. This CDR3 is built from 14 residues. The V gene's germline CDR1 is MNHEY and CDR2 SVGAGI. The CDR3 sequence is CASSYSSAGYGYTF.